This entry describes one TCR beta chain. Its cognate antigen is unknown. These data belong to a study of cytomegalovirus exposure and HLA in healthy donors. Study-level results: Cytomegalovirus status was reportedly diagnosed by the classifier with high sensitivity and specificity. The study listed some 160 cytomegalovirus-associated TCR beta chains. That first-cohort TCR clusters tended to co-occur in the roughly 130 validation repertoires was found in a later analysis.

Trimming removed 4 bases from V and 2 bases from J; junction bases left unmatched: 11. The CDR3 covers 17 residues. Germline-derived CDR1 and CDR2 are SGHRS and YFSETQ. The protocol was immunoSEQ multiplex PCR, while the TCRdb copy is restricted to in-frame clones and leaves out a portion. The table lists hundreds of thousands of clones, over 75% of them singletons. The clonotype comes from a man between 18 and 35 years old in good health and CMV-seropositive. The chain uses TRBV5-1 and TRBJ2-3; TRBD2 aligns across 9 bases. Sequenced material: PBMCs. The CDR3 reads CASSRDPLAGNTDTQYF. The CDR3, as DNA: TGCGCCAGCAGCCGGGATCCTCTAGCGGGGAACACAGATACGCAGTATTTT.